This T cell receptor (beta chain) came from a study of blood T cell repertoires in COVID-19. Original analysis: Counts of nucleated cells, estimated from reference gene primer amplification, were obtained. Profiled with immunoSEQ multiplex PCR; TCRdb holds only in-frame clones, not every one. V and J calls plus clone size are reproduced from that table; the DNA served to infer D and trimming. The sample has about 110,000 clones, around 80% seen once. V gave up 4 bases and J gave up 4 bases, with 10 bases separating them. CDR3 size: 13 residues. The germline V gene has CDR1 SEHNR and CDR2 FQNEAQ (reference sequence).

This clonotype was obtained from a human donor in a cohort sampled during active or convalescent COVID-19. Sequencing was carried out using peripheral blood. The genes are TRBV7-9 and TRBJ1-2; D is perhaps TRBD1 (6 bases). The CDR3: CASSSTGSYGYTF. The CDR3 DNA sequence: TGTGCCAGCAGCTCCACAGGGAGCTATGGCTACACCTTC.